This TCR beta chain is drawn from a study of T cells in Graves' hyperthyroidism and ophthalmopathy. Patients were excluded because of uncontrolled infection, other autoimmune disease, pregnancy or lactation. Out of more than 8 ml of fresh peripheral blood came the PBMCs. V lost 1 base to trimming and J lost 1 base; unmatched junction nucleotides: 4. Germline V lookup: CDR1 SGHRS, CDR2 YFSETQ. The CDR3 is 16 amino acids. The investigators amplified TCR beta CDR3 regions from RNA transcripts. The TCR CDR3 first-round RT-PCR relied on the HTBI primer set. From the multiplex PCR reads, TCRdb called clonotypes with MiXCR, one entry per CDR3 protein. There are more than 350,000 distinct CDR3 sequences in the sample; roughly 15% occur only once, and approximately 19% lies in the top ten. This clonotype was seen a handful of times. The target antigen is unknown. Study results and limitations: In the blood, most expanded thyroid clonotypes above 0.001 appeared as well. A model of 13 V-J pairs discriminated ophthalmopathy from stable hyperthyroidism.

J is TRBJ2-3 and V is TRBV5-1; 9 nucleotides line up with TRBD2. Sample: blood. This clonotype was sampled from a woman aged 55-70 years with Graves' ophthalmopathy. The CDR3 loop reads CASSLMVAGGTDTQYF. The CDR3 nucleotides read TGCGCCAGCAGCTTGATGGTAGCGGGAGGCACAGATACGCAGTATTTT.